Listed here is a single TCR beta chain. Its binding antigen is unknown. Base quality data are lacking; no much larger clone is found one base away. Non-adjacent lung tissue was collected from the same resection as far as possible from the malignant lesion, at least 3 cm away. The data derive from a study of CD4 T cells in lung cancer (dated by TCRdb to 2018 to 2020). General notes on the study: In the study, blood T cells from NSCLC patients were screened for responses to candidate mutation-encoded neoepitopes, and neoantigen-specific CD4+ T-cell clones and TCRs were isolated. A few patients undergoing curative-intent resections for stage I-III non-small cell lung cancer provided the tumor and non-adjacent lung tissue. The patients who underwent resection had lung adenocarcinoma or squamous cell carcinoma, were aged 60 to 69 when blood was donated, and were mostly former smokers. Before blood donation, treatments including platinum chemotherapy had been received by the patients, and nivolumab or pembrolizumab had been received by some of the patients. The frequency of neoantigen-specific clonotypes in tumor resections, non-adjacent lung and cultured T-cell products was followed using TCRB deep sequencing.

The CDR3 measures 15 amino acids from cysteine to phenylalanine. CDR3 DNA is the only sequence kept; it has 45 bases, read in frame from the first base. CDR1 and CDR2 were assigned from the germline V gene as SGHVS and FNYEAQ. V loses 1 base of germline sequence and J loses 3 bases, and the interval between the two ends is 10 bases. The method behind the library was the immunoSEQ multiplex PCR assay. DNA was isolated with Qiagen DNeasy or QIAamp micro DNA kits and TCRB sequenced with the Adaptive Biotechnology human TCRB sequencing kit. TCRB libraries were sequenced on an Illumina MiSeq. On the study's bioinformatics: The kit provider's software was used to analyze TCRB sequence data, and Fisher's exact test was applied to assess tumor enrichment of clonotype templates. As stored in TCRdb, this immuneACCESS dataset retains in-frame rearrangements with V and J assigned. A fraction of the clones does not appear; measured against another copy, unresolved V genes explain less than half of the discrepancy, and the remainder lacks a known reason. V, J and clone size are those of that table, while D and trimming were read from the DNA. This sample holds about 10,000 clones; over 60% were observed only once. 15% of the sample comes from the top ten.

What the research found in general, with its limitations: Some blood-derived responses might reflect in vitro priming of naive T cells or cross-reactivity rather than memory responses to the cancer.

Sequencing input: normal lung tissue taken away from the tumor. The sequence was obtained from a man in his fifties or sixties with non-small cell lung cancer. The chain links TRBV7-6 with TRBJ2-1; TRBD2 is perhaps the D gene, given 6 matching bases. The DNA sequence is TGTGCCAGCAGCTTAGTCTCGCGGGACTACAATGAGCAGTTCTTC. Translated, it gives CASSLVSRDYNEQFF.